The sample holds a few counts of the clone carrying this TCR beta chain. Antigen: not known. The data derive from a study of CD8 T cells in ankylosing spondylitis. V was cut by 4 bases and J by 7 bases, with 17 bases left in between. CDR1 is SGHRS, CDR2 YFSETQ, per germline. The CDR3 is 14 amino acids. Findings of the study overall: The clones that were linked to disease were reported to be significantly enriched in matched synovial fluid samples from ankylosing spondylitis patients.

Libraries for TCR beta were made by quantitative 5'-RACE with molecular barcodes. TCRdb called the 5' RACE reads again in MiXCR, with one record for every CDR3 protein. The table records some 150,000 distinct CDR3 sequences, around two fifths of them present only once. The TCR originated in a male donor with ankylosing spondylitis. The chain uses TRBV5-1 and TRBJ1-1; D gene uncertain. Sequencing was carried out using synovial fluid, either unsorted or a sorted T cell fraction (not recorded which). CDR3 protein: CASSPTWESLEAFF. DNA of the CDR3: TGCGCCAGCAGCCCCACCTGGGAGAGCCTTGAAGCTTTCTTT.